Following are 26 T cell receptor beta chains from one sample sequenced in a study of cytomegalovirus exposure and HLA in healthy donors. The PCR contained 60 Vbeta and 13 Jbeta primers. The data were produced by immunoSEQ multiplex PCR, yet TCRdb's version contains in-frame clones alone and is incomplete. The repertoire includes approximately 90,000 clones, about 74% of them detected once, and more than 3.5% sits in the top ten. Source material: PBMCs. The receptors shown here come from a young man in good health and CMV-seronegative.

About this clone: The sample holds other DNA sequences that translate to the same CDR3. This chain joins TRBV6-5 and TRBJ2-7, with D tentatively TRBD1 (6 bases). This CDR3 contains 14 residues. CDR1 MNHEY and CDR2 SVGAGI come from the germline V gene. The V gene lost 0 bases and the J gene lost 1 base, with 7 bases spanning the gap. The CDR3 loop reads CASSYSRGSYEQYF. DNA of the CDR3: TGTGCCAGCAGTTACTCGAGGGGGTCCTACGAGCAGTACTTC.

The CDR3 is CASRDKALEKLFF. The DNA for the CDR3 is TGTGCCAGCAGGGACAAGGCTTTGGAAAAACTGTTTTTT. The rearrangement uses TRBV25-1 and TRBJ1-4; possible D gene TRBD1, 5 bases. The CDR3 sequence is 13 residues long. Trimming shortened V by 6 bases and J by 8 bases, and 13 bases separated the two germline ends. Germline loops: CDR1 MGHDK, CDR2 SYGVNS.

The sample holds one count of this clone. The chain joins TRBV11-2 to TRBJ2-7; D unresolved. CDR3 size: 12 residues. Trimming stripped 5 bases from V and 3 bases from J, with 8 bases between. Germline V gene lookup returns CDR1 SGHAT and CDR2 FQNNGV. CDR3 region: CASSVNVYEQYF. The CDR3 DNA reads TGTGCCAGCAGCGTTAATGTCTACGAGCAGTACTTC.

The chain combines TRBV9 with TRBJ1-1; TRBD1 agrees at 8 bases. V lost 3 bases to trimming and J lost 2 bases; unmatched junction nucleotides: 12. The CDR3 runs to 17 residues. CDR1 and CDR2 from the germline V gene are SGDLS and YYNGEE. The CDR3 loop reads CASSATPGTGLNTEAFF. The CDR3 DNA sequence: TGTGCCAGCAGCGCTACCCCCGGGACAGGTCTTAACACTGAAGCTTTCTTT.

CDR3 in amino acids: CASSLGRYEQYF. The CDR3 DNA reads TGTGCCAGCAGCTTAGGGCGCTACGAGCAGTACTTC. The chain uses TRBV13 and TRBJ2-7; no definite D call. This CDR3 has 12 residues. Germline values: CDR1 PRHDT, CDR2 FYEKMQ (reference sequence). Between the trimmed V and J ends, which lost 0 bases and 3 bases, there was a span of 3 bases.

The genes are TRBV19 and TRBJ2-5; possible D gene TRBD1, 6 bases. The germline V and J ends were trimmed by 4 bases and 2 bases, with 20 bases remaining between them. The germline gives CDR1 LNHDA, CDR2 SQIVND (reference sequence). The CDR3 length is 17 residues. This CDR3 is CASSTKKLYRAQETQYF. The CDR3 DNA reads TGTGCCAGTAGTACAAAAAAACTCTACAGGGCGCAAGAGACCCAGTACTTC.

Of note for this clone: Compared with germline, one end of the junction differs, possibly owing to a read error. This CDR3 is also generated by other DNA sequences in the sample. The chain couples TRBV6-1 to TRBJ2-2; D is possibly TRBD2 (7 bases). Germline-derived CDR1 and CDR2 are MNHNS and SASEGT. This CDR3 comprises 17 residues. CDR3 nucleotides: TGTGCCAGCAGTGAAGTGGGGGGGGCACCGAACACCGGGGAGCTGTTTTTC. Translation: CASSEVGGAPNTGELFF.

This clone was seen once. V and J are TRBV28 and TRBJ1-2; 7 bases agree with TRBD1. CDR3 size: 13 residues. Losses at the gene ends were 10 bases for V and 0 bases for J; bases not matched to a gene: 5. Looked up from germline, CDR1 is MDHEN and CDR2 is SYDVKM. CDR3 nucleotides: TGTGCCACCACAAGGGGGCCTAACTATGGCTACACCTTC. This sequence encodes CATTRGPNYGYTF.

This chain links TRBV9 with TRBJ2-7; TRBD1 matches 7 bases. Germline CDR1 reads SGDLS; CDR2 reads YYNGEE. After removal of 4 bases from V and 2 bases from J, the junction contained 12 bases not matched to a gene. The CDR3 is made up of 16 amino acids. The CDR3 DNA follows: TGTGCCAGCAGCCCAGGGGACAGCCGCCCCCCCTACGAGCAGTACTTC. The encoded protein is CASSPGDSRPPYEQYF. The entire variable domain, with the rest obtained from reference TRBV9 and TRBJ2-7, is as follows: DSGVTQTPKHLITATGQRVTLRCSPRSGDLSVYWYQQSLDQGLQFLIQYYNGEERAKGNILERFSAQQFPDLHSELNLSSLELGDSALYFCASSPGDSRPPYEQYFGPGTRLTVT.

The chain combines TRBV29-1 with TRBJ2-5; TRBD2 matches 7 bases. CDR3 size: 14 residues. V gave up 4 bases and J gave up 4 bases; unmatched junction bases: 9. Germline V gives CDR1 SQVTM, CDR2 ANQGSEA. This chain's CDR3 is CSVVGGSYPETQYF. The CDR3 DNA reads as TGCAGCGTTGTGGGCGGGAGCTACCCAGAGACCCAGTACTTC.

This clone appeared a few times. The rearrangement uses TRBV18 and TRBJ1-1, with D unresolved. Germline assignment: CDR1 KGHSH and CDR2 LQKENI. The V and J ends lost 4 bases and 4 bases respectively, with 7 bases between them. This CDR3 is 12 amino acids long. For the CDR3, the DNA is TGTGCCAGCTCACAGGAGGGCACTGAAGCTTTCTTT. Its translation is CASSQEGTEAFF. The variable domain in full, with the rest retrieved from reference TRBV18 and TRBJ1-1, is NAGVMQNPRHLVRRRGQEARLRCSPMKGHSHVYWYRQLPEEGLKFMVYLQKENIIDESGMPKERFSAEFPKEGPSILRIQQVVRGDSAAYFCASSQEGTEAFFGQGTRLTVV.

This chain joins TRBV7-9 and TRBJ2-5; the match to TRBD2 covers 9 bases. V dropped 4 bases and J dropped 5; count of bases not matched to a gene: 8. This CDR3 spans 15 amino acids. Looked up from germline, CDR1 is SEHNR and CDR2 is FQNEAQ (reference sequence). The CDR3 region has the DNA TGTGCCAGCAGCTCATCGGGACTAGCATGGGAGACCCAGTACTTC. Translated, it gives CASSSSGLAWETQYF.

This clone was detected once. The rearrangement uses TRBV5-8 and TRBJ2-3; D call uncertain. Germline loops: CDR1 SGHTS, CDR2 YDEGEE. The CDR3 consists of 17 residues. V dropped 1 base and J dropped 3 bases, with 18 bases sitting between them. CDR3 residues: CASSLIWSYSRTDTQYF. DNA of the CDR3: TGTGCCAGCAGCTTGATCTGGTCCTACAGTAGGACAGATACGCAGTATTTT.

The V and J genes are TRBV30 and TRBJ2-3; 7 nucleotides agree with TRBD2. The CDR3 length is 15 residues. Germline V lookup: CDR1 GTSNPN, CDR2 SVGIG (reference sequence). J was trimmed by 5 bases and V by 4 bases; bases with no gene match: 12. The CDR3 DNA is TGTGCCTGGACCAGTCAAAGCGGGGCCGTAGATACGCAGTATTTT. It encodes CAWTSQSGAVDTQYF. Together with reference TRBV30 and TRBJ2-3, the CDR3 gives the full variable domain: SQTIHQWPATLVQPVGSPLSLECTVEGTSNPNLYWYRQAAGRGLQLLFYSVGIGQISSEVPQNLSASRPQDRQFILSSKKLLLSDSGFYLCAWTSQSGAVDTQYFGPGTRLTVL.

The V call is TRBV6-5, the J call TRBJ1-1, with D perhaps TRBD1 (5 bases). Trimming stripped 2 bases from V and 4 bases from J, with 8 bases between. The CDR3 is 13 amino acids. Germline V gives CDR1 MNHEY, CDR2 SVGAGI. CDR3 in DNA: TGTGCCAGCAGTTACCCCGGGGGCACTGAAGCTTTCTTT. Residues: CASSYPGGTEAFF.

This clone was seen only a few times. This chain uses TRBV5-1 with TRBJ2-5; 9 bases are a match to TRBD1. The germline V gene has CDR1 SGHRS and CDR2 YFSETQ. The CDR3 extends over 14 amino acids. Trimming cost V 3 bases and J 2 bases; bases outside gene matches: 2. DNA for the CDR3: TGCGCCAGCAGCTACGGGACAGGGCAAGAGACCCAGTACTTC. It encodes CASSYGTGQETQYF. The full variable domain, completed using reference TRBV5-1 and TRBJ2-5, is KAGVTQTPRYLIKTRGQQVTLSCSPISGHRSVSWYQQTPGQGLQFLFEYFSETQRNKGNFPGRFSGRQFSNSRSEMNVSTLELGDSALYLCASSYGTGQETQYFGPGTRLLVL.

Comments on this clone: An end of the junction differs from the germline gene, which may be a read error. V and J are TRBV7-9 and TRBJ2-7, with 13 bases fitting TRBD2. The CDR3 is 15 amino acids. In germline, CDR1 is SEHNR, CDR2 FQNEAQ (reference sequence). The CDR3 protein is CSSSQLAGGAYEQYF. CDR3 nucleotide sequence: TGTTCCAGCAGCCAACTAGCGGGGGGGGCCTACGAGCAGTACTTC.

The chain joins TRBV10-3 to TRBJ2-5; 8 bases fit TRBD2. The end of the DNA aligns better with TRBJ2-7, so the J call may be wrong. Per the germline V gene, CDR1 is ENHRY and CDR2 is SYGVKD. This CDR3 has 14 residues. In DNA, the CDR3 is TGTGCCATCAGTGAGCGGGGGGGGGACTACGAGCAGTACTTC. Translation gives CAISERGGDYEQYF.

This clone turned up a few times. The chain has TRBV6-5 and TRBJ1-2; 11 nucleotides align to TRBD1. V lost 3 bases and J lost 6; bases outside the gene matches: 6. The CDR3 consists of 15 residues. Per the germline V gene, CDR1 is MNHEY and CDR2 is SVGAGI. CDR3 amino acids: CASSYRGQGEDGYTF. As DNA, the CDR3 is TGTGCCAGCAGTTATCGGGGACAGGGGGAAGATGGCTACACCTTC.

The chain uses TRBV7-6 and TRBJ2-7; D might be TRBD1 (5 bases). CDR3 length equals 13 residues. CDR1 and CDR2 (germline): SGHVS, FNYEAQ. V was trimmed by 1 base and J by 1 base, leaving 5 bases between them. The CDR3 region is CASSLDRSYEQYF. CDR3 bases: TGTGCCAGCAGCTTAGACAGGTCCTACGAGCAGTACTTC.

This chain connects TRBV7-2 to TRBJ1-5; TRBD1 matches 9 bases. Losses at the gene ends were 5 bases for V and 6 bases for J; bases not matched to a gene: 8. The CDR3 is 15 amino acids. Germline CDR1 and CDR2: SGHTA and FQGNSA. The CDR3 DNA follows: TGTGCCAGCAGCCAGACAGGGGGTAATGGTCAGCCCCAGCATTTT. Protein product: CASSQTGGNGQPQHF.

The chain employs TRBV19 and TRBJ1-1; D not resolved. The CDR3 consists of 16 residues. Germline V gives CDR1 LNHDA, CDR2 SQIVND (reference sequence). V was clipped by 6 bases and J by 0 bases, with 17 bases between them. The CDR3 DNA follows: TGTGCCAGTAGCCATATCCCCGGGTCGTTGAACACTGAAGCTTTCTTT. It translates to CASSHIPGSLNTEAFF. The whole variable domain, filled in from reference TRBV19 and TRBJ1-1, reads DGGITQSPKYLFRKEGQNVTLSCEQNLNHDAMYWYRQDPGQGLRLIYYSQIVNDFQKGDIAEGYSVSREKKESFPLTVTSAQKNPTAFYLCASSHIPGSLNTEAFFGQGTRLTVV.

The chain has TRBV7-2 and TRBJ2-1; D might be TRBD1 (5 bases). Between the trimmed V and J ends, which lost 1 base and 13 bases, there was a span of 29 bases. The CDR3 runs to 18 residues. CDR1 is SGHTA and CDR2 is FQGNSA in the germline V gene. The CDR3 nucleotides read TGTGCCAGCAGCTTAGGACCGCCAAGGGGTCTCCGCCGCGACAATCAGTTCTTC. Translation: CASSLGPPRGLRRDNQFF. Combining the CDR3 with reference TRBV7-2 and TRBJ2-1 gives the whole variable domain GAGVSQSPSNKVTEKGKDVELRCDPISGHTALYWYRQSLGQGLEFLIYFQGNSAPDKSGLPSDRFSAERTGGSVSTLTIQRTQQEDSAVYLCASSLGPPRGLRRDNQFFGPGTRLTVL.

In nucleotides, the CDR3 is TGTGCCAGCAGTTACTCGAGGCAGCCTAATTCCTACGAGCAGTACTTC. Translation gives CASSYSRQPNSYEQYF. The V and J genes are TRBV6-5 and TRBJ2-7; D remains unclear. Germline V gene data show CDR1 as MNHEY and CDR2 as SVGAGI. V was pared by 0 bases and J by 1 base, with 13 bases between. The CDR3 length is 16 residues.

The chain joins TRBV6-5 to TRBJ2-3; possibly TRBD1 for D (6 bases). V was shortened by 8 bases and J by 5 bases, with 14 bases between the two germline ends. The CDR3 length is 13 residues. Germline V gene data show CDR1 as MNHEY and CDR2 as SVGAGI. This CDR3 reads CASQTTGIDTQYF. In DNA, the CDR3 is TGTGCCAGCCAAACAACAGGGATAGATACGCAGTATTTT.

The CDR3 nucleotides are TGTGCCAGCAGGGCAGGGATGAATCAGCCCCAGCATTTT. Amino acid sequence: CASRAGMNQPQHF. V is TRBV6-5 and J is TRBJ1-5, with D perhaps matching TRBD1 (5 bases). Germline-derived CDR1 and CDR2 are MNHEY and SVGAGI. The CDR3 loop spans 13 amino acids. V shed 6 bases and J shed 4 bases, with 10 bases lying between them.